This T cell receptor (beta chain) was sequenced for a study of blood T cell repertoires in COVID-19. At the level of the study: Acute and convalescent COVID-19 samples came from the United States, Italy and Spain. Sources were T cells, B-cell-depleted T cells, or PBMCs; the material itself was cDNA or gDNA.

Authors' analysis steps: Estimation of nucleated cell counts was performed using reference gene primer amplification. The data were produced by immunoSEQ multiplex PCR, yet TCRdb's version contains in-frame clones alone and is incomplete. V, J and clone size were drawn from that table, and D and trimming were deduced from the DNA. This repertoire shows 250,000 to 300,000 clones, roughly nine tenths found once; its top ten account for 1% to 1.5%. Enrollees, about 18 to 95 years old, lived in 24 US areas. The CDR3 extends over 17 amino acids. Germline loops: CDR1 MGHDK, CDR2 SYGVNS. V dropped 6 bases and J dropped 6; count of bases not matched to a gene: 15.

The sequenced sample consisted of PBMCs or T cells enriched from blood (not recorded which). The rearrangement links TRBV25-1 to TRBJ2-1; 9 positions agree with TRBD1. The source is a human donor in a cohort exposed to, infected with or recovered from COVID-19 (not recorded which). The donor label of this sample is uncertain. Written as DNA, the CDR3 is TGTGCCAGCAGCTCGACCCCCGGACAGGGGATTTTCAATGAGCAGTTCTTC. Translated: CASSSTPGQGIFNEQFF.